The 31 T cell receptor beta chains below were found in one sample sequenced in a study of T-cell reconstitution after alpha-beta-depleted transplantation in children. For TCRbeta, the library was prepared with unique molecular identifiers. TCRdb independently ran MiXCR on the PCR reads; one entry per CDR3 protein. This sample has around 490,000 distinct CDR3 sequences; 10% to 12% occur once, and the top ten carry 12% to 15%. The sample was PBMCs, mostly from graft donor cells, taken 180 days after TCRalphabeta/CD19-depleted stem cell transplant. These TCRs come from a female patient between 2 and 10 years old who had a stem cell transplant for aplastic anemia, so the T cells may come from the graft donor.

The chain's CDR3 is CASSPQGQGVHEQYF. The CDR3 nucleotides are TGTGCCAGCTCACCACAAGGACAGGGGGTCCACGAGCAGTACTTC. The V and J genes are TRBV18 and TRBJ2-7, with TRBD1 matching over 10 bases. The germline V gene encodes CDR1 KGHSH and CDR2 LQKENI. The CDR3 has 15 residues. Trimming removed 1 base from V and 5 bases from J; junction bases left unmatched: 5.

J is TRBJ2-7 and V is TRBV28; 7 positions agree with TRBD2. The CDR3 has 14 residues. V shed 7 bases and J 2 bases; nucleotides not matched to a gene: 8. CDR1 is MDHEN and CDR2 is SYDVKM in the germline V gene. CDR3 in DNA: TGTGCCAGCACCCTTAGCGGGCCCCCCTACGAGCAGTACTTC. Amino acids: CASTLSGPPYEQYF. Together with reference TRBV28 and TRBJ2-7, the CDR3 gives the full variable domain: DVKVTQSSRYLVKRTGEKVFLECVQDMDHENMFWYRQDPGLGLRLIYFSYDVKMKEKGDIPEGYSVSREKKERFSLILESASTNQTSMYLCASTLSGPPYEQYFGPGTRLTVT.

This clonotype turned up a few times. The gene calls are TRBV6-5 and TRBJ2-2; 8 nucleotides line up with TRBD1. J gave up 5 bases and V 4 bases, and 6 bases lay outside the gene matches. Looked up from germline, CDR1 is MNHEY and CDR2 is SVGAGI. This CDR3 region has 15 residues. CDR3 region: CASSSAQGATGELFF. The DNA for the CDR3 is TGTGCCAGCAGTTCGGCCCAGGGGGCGACCGGGGAGCTGTTTTTT.

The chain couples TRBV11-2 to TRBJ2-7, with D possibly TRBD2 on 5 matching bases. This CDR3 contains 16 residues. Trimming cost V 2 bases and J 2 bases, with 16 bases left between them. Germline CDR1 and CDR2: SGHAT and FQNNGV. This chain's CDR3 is CASSLRAARATYEQYF. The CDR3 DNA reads TGTGCCAGCAGCTTACGGGCCGCGAGGGCCACCTACGAGCAGTACTTC.

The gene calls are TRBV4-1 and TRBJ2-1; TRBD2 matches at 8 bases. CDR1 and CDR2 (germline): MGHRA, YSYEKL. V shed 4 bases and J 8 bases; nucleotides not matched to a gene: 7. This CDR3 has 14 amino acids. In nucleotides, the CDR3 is TGCGCCAGCAGCCCCGTGGCGGGAGGTTATGAGCAGTTCTTC. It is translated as CASSPVAGGYEQFF.

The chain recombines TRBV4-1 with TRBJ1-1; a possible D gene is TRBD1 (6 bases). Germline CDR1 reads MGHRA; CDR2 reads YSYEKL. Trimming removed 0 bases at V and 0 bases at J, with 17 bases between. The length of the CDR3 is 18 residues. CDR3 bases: TGCGCCAGCAGCCAAGAACTACTTATCACAGGGATGAACACTGAAGCTTTCTTT. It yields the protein CASSQELLITGMNTEAFF.

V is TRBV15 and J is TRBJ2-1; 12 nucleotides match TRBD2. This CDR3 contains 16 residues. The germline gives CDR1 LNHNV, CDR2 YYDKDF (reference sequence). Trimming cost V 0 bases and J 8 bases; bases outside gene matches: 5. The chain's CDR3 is CATSRETSGRPDEQFF. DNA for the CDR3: TGTGCCACCAGCAGAGAGACTAGCGGGAGACCCGATGAGCAGTTCTTC.

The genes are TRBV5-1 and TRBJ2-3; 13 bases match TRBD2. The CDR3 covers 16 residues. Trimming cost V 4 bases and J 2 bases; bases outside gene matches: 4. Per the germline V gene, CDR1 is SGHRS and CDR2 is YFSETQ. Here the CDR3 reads CASSKLAGGLTDTQYF. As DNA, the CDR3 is TGCGCCAGCAGCAAACTAGCGGGAGGGCTCACAGATACGCAGTATTTT.

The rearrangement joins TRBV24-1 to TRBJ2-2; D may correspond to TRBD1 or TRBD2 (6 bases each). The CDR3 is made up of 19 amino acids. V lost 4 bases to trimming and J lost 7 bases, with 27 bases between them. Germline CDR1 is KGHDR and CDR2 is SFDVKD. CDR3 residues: CATSEYGTTVRERSGELFF. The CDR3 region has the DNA TGTGCCACCAGTGAATATGGGACAACAGTTCGGGAGAGGAGCGGGGAGCTGTTTTTT.

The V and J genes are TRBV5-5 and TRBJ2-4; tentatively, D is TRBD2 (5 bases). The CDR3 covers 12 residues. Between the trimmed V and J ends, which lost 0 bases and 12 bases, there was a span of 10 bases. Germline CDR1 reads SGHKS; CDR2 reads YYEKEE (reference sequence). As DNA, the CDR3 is TGTGCCAGCAGCTTGGGAGGGCAGTCTCAGTACTTC. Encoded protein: CASSLGGQSQYF.

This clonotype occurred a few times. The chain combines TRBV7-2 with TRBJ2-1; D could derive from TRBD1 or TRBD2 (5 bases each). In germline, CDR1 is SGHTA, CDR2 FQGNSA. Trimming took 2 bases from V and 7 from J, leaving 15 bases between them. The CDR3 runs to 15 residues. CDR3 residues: CASSLWGASGNEQFF. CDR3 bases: TGTGCCAGCAGCTTATGGGGCGCTTCGGGGAATGAGCAGTTCTTC.

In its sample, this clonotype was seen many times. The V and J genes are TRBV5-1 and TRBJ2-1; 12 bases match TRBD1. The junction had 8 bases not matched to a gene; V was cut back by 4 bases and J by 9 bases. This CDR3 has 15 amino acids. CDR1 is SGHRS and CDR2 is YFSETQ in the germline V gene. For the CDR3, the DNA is TGCGCCAGCAGCAACCGGGACAGGGGGCGTAGTGAGCAGTTCTTC. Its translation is CASSNRDRGRSEQFF.

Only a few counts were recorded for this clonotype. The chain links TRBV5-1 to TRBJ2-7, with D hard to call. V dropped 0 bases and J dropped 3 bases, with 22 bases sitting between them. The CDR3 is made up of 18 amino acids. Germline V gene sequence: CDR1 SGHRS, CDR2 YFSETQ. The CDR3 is CASSLGVVGKGRLYEQYF. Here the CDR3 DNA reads TGCGCCAGCAGCTTGGGGGTGGTGGGAAAAGGTCGCCTCTACGAGCAGTACTTC. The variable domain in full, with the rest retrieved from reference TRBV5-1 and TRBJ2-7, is KAGVTQTPRYLIKTRGQQVTLSCSPISGHRSVSWYQQTPGQGLQFLFEYFSETQRNKGNFPGRFSGRQFSNSRSEMNVSTLELGDSALYLCASSLGVVGKGRLYEQYFGPGTRLTVT.

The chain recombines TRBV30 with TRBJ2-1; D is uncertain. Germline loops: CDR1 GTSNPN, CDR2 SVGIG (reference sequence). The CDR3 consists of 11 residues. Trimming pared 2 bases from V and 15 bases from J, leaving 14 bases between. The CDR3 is CAWSLLEMGFF. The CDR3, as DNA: TGTGCCTGGAGTTTATTGGAGATGGGGTTCTTC.

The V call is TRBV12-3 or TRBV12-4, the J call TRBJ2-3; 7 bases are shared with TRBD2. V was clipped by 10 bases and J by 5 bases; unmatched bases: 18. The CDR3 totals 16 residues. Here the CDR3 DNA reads TGTGCCACCTACTTGTCTAGGGCGGGAGCTGGAGATACGCAGTATTTT. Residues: CATYLSRAGAGDTQYF.

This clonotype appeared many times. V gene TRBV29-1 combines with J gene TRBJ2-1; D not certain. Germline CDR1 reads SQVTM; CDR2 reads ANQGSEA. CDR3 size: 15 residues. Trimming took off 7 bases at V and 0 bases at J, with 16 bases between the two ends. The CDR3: CSAEPPLFSYNEQFF. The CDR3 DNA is TGCAGCGCAGAGCCACCGCTCTTCTCCTACAATGAGCAGTTCTTC.

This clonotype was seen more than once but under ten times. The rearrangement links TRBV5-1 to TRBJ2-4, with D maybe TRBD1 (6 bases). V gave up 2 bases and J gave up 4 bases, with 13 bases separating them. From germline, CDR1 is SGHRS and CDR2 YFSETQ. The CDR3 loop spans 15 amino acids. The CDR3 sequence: CASSLEHDRKNIQYF. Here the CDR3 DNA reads TGCGCCAGCAGCTTAGAACACGACAGGAAAAACATTCAGTACTTC.

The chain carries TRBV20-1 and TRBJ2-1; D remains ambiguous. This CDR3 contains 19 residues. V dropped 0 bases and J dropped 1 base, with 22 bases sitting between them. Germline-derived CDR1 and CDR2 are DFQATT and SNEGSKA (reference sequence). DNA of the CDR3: TGCAGTGCTAGAGATCCGGACCGCCGAGGAGCCCAATCCTACAATGAGCAGTTCTTC. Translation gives CSARDPDRRGAQSYNEQFF.

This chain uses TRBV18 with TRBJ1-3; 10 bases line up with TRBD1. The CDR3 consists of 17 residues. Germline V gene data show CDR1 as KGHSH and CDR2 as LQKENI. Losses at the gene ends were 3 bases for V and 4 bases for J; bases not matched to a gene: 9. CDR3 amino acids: CASSPSGTGDRGNTIYF. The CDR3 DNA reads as TGTGCCAGCTCACCTTCCGGGACAGGGGATCGCGGAAACACCATATATTTT.

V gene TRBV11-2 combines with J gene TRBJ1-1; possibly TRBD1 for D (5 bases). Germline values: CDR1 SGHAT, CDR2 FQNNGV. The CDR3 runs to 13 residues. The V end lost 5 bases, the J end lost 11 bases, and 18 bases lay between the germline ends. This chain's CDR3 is CASSRGPTGGAFF. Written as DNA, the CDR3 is TGTGCCAGCAGCCGGGGACCTACCGGAGGGGCTTTCTTT.

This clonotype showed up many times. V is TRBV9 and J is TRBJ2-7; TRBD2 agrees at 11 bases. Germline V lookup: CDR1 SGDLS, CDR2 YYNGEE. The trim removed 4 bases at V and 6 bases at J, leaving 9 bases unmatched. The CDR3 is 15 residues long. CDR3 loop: CASSLYGLAGGEQYF. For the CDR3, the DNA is TGTGCCAGCAGCCTCTACGGGCTAGCGGGAGGCGAGCAGTACTTC.

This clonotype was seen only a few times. CDR3 DNA: TGTGCCAGCAGCACTACAACTAACAGGGGGCTAAGGCAGTTCTTC. Translated: CASSTTTNRGLRQFF. The V and J genes are TRBV6-1 and TRBJ2-1, with 9 positions matching TRBD1. Germline CDR1 and CDR2: MNHNS and SASEGT. Trimming cost V 6 bases and J 12 bases; bases outside gene matches: 15. This CDR3 contains 15 residues.

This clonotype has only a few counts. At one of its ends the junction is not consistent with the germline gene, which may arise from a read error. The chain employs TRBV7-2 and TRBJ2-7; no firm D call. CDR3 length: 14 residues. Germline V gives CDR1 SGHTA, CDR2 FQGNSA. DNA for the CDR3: TGTGCCAGCAGCTTAGTACCCGGGTCCCAAAGCAGAGACTTC. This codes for CASSLVPGSQSRDF.

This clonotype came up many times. The CDR3 DNA follows: TGTGCCAGCAGCCGGACCGGGGGGACTGAAGCTTTCTTT. Translation: CASSRTGGTEAFF. V usage is TRBV6-1 and J usage is TRBJ1-1; D possibly corresponds to TRBD1 (5 bases). Germline loops: CDR1 MNHNS, CDR2 SASEGT. The CDR3 sequence is 13 residues long. Trimming took 6 bases from V and 5 from J, leaving 13 bases between them.

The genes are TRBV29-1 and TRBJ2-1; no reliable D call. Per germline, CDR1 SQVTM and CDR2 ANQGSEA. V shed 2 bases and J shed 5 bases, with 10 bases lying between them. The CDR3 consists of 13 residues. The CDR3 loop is CSVEPQADNEQFF. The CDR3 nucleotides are TGCAGCGTTGAACCACAAGCAGACAATGAGCAGTTCTTC.

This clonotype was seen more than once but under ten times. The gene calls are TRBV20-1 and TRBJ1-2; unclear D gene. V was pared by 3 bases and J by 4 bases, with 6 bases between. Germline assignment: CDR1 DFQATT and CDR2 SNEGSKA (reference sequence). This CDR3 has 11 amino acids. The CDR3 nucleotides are TGCAGTGCTAGTGGTGGCTATGGCTACACCTTC. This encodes CSASGGYGYTF.

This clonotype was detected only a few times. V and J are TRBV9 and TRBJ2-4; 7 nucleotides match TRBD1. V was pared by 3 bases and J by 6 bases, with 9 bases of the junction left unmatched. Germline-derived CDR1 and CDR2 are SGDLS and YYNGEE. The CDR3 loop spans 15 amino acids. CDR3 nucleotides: TGTGCCAGCAGCGCGATCCCAGGGGGTTCAAACATTCAGTACTTC. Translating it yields CASSAIPGGSNIQYF.

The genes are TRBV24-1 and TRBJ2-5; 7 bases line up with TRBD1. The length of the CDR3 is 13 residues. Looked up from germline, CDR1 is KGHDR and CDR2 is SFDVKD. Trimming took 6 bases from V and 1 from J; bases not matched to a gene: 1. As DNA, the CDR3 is TGTGCCACCAGTAGGGACAGCCAAGAGACCCAGTACTTC. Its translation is CATSRDSQETQYF.

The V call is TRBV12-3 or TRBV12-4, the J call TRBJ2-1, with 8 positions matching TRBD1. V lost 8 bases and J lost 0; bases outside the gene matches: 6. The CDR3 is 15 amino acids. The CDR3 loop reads CASLDRENSYNEQFF. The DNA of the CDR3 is TGTGCCAGCCTGGACAGGGAAAACTCCTACAATGAGCAGTTCTTC.

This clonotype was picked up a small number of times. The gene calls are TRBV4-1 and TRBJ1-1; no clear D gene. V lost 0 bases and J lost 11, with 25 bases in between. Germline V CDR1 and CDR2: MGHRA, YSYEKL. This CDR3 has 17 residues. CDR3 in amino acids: CASSQDEWAGRSIGAFF. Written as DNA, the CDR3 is TGCGCCAGCAGCCAAGACGAGTGGGCAGGTCGCTCTATAGGGGCTTTCTTT.

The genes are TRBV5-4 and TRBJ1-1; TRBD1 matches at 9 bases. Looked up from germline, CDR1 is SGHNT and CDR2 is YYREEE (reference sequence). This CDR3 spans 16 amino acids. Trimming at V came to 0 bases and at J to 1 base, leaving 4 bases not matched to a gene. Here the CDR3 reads CASSLGRDRENTEAFF. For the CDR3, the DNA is TGTGCCAGCAGCTTGGGTCGGGACAGGGAGAACACTGAAGCTTTCTTT.